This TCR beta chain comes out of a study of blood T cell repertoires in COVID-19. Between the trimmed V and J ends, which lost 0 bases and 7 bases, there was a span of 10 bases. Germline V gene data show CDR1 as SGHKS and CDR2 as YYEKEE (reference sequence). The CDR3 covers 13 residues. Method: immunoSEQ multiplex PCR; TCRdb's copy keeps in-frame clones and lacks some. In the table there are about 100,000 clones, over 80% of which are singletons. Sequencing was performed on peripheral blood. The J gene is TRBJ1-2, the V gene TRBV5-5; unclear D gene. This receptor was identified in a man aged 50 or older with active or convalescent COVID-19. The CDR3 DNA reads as TGTGCCAGCAGCTTGGATCCGGCGGGTGGCTACACCTTC. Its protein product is CASSLDPAGGYTF.